Here is one T cell receptor (beta chain) with its context. The sample is drawn from a study of blood T cell repertoires in COVID-19. Overall study context: Specimens from acute and convalescent COVID-19 originated in the United States, Italy and Spain. The cDNA or gDNA used as material had been derived from T cells, B-cell-depleted T cells, or PBMCs.

Authors' methods: The authors estimated nucleated cell counts from reference gene primer amplification. Here immunoSEQ multiplex PCR was the method, and the copy in TCRdb shows in-frame clones only, minus some. The V and J calls and clone size are taken from that table; D and trimming were inferred from the DNA. In the table there are about 80,000 clones, around 88% of which are singletons. CDR3 length equals 15 residues. With 5 bases clipped from V and 1 base from J, the junction kept 5 bases outside the gene matches. Germline V lookup: CDR1 SEHNR, CDR2 FQNEAQ (reference sequence). This chain connects TRBV7-9 to TRBJ2-3, with 8 bases matching TRBD2. This receptor was taken from a woman older than 75 with acute or convalescent COVID-19. The sequencing sample was made of peripheral blood. The CDR3 protein is CASSPGLGGTDTQYF. The CDR3 bases are TGTGCCAGCAGCCCGGGACTAGGGGGCACAGATACGCAGTATTTT.